What follows is one TCR beta chain and its context. Its antigen is not known. The data originate from a study of a mutant IDH1 vaccine in newly diagnosed glioma. Noted time point: week 35, safety follow-up. Topical imiquimod was applied with each vaccine dose, which held 300 ug of mutant IDH1 20-mer peptide. Sequencing used immunoSEQ multiplex PCR; TCRdb keeps in-frame clones, though not all of them. The sample lists about 31,000 clones; around 80% were seen once. The germline CDR1 and CDR2 sequences are SEHNR and FQNEAQ (reference sequence). The CDR3 length is 14 residues. Trimming removed 5 bases from V and 6 bases from J, with 14 bases in between.

The rearrangement joins TRBV7-9 to TRBJ2-1; D may be TRBD2 (6 bases). The source is a woman aged 40 to 50 with glioma. Source: PBMCs, taken from a glioma patient whose treatment included an IDH1 peptide vaccine. The CDR3 protein is CASSPDYRFNEQFF. DNA of the CDR3: TGTGCCAGCAGCCCGGACTACCGGTTCAATGAGCAGTTCTTC.